This TCR beta chain is from a study of cytomegalovirus exposure and HLA in healthy donors. The CDR3 is 13 residues long. V lost 6 bases, J lost 6 bases, and 17 bases lay in between. Germline-derived CDR1 and CDR2 are SQVTM and ANQGSEA. Study results and limitations: Accurate prediction of most subjects' HLA-A and HLA-B alleles from TCR beta sequences was reported. A link between a missense DCLRE1C variant and TCR beta V- and J-gene trimming emerged from a later analysis. The authors judged a highly shared variant cluster likely a sequencing artifact. While the bulk of TCR sequences proved rare, some public TCRs turned up in many donors.

On this clone itself: Its antigen is unidentified.

PCR primers comprised 60 Vbeta and 13 Jbeta primers. The repertoire was sequenced with immunoSEQ multiplex PCR; TCRdb's copy has only in-frame clones and lacks some. The data contain 180,000 or so clones, roughly 60% of them singletons. The chain employs TRBV29-1 and TRBJ1-1; tentatively, D is TRBD1 (6 bases). The clonotype comes from a middle-aged man in good health and CMV-seronegative. The sample taken for sequencing was PBMCs. The CDR3 region is CSVLGGGWAEAFF. DNA of the CDR3: TGCAGCGTATTAGGTGGGGGCTGGGCTGAAGCTTTCTTT.